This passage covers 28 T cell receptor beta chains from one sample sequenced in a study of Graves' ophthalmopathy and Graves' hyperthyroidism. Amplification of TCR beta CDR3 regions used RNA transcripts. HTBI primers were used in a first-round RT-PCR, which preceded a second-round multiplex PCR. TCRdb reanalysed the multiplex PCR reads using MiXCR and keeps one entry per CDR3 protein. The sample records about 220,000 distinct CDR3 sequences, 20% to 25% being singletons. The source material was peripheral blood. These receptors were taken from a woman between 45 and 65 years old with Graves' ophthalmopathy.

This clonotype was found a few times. The CDR3 nucleotides read TGCGCCAGCAGCTTGACGACTATCTCCTACGAGCAGTACTTC. Encoded protein: CASSLTTISYEQYF. This chain joins TRBV5-1 and TRBJ2-7, with TRBD2 as a possible D gene (5 bases). Germline lookup yields CDR1 SGHRS and CDR2 YFSETQ. This CDR3 is built from 14 residues. Trimming shortened V by 1 base and J by 0 bases, and 8 bases separated the two germline ends.

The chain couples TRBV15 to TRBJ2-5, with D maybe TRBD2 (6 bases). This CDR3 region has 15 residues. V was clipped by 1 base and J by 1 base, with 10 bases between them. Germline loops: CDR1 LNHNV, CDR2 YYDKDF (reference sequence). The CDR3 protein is CATSRGATSQETQYF. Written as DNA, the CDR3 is TGTGCCACCAGCAGAGGGGCGACTAGCCAAGAGACCCAGTACTTC.

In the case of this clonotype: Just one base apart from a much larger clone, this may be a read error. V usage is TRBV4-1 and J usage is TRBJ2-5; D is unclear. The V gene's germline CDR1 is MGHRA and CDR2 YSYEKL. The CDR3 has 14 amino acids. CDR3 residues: CASSPLGLMETRYF. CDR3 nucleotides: TGCGCCAGCAGCCCACTTGGTCTTATGGAGACCCGGTACTTC.

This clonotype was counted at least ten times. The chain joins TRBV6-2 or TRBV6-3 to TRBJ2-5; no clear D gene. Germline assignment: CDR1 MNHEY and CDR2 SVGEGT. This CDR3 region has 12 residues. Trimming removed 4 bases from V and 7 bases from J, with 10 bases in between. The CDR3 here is CASSSGPVTQYF. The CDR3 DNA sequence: TGTGCCAGCAGTTCGGGCCCGGTGACCCAGTACTTC.

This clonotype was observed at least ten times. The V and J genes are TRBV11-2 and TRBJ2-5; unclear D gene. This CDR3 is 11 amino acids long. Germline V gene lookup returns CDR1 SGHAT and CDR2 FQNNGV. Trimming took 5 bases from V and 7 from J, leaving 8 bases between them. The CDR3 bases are TGTGCCAGCAGCCCTCTGGGGACCCAGTACTTC. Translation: CASSPLGTQYF.

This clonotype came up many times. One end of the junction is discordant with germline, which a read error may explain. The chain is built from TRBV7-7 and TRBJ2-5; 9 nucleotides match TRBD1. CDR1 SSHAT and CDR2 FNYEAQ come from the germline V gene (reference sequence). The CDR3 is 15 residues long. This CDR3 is CASSYQGTGRETQYF. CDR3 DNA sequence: TGTGCTAGCAGCTACCAGGGGACAGGGAGAGAGACCCAGTACTTC. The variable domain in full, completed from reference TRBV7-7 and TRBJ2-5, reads GAGVSQSPRYKVTKRGQDVTLRCDPISSHATLYWYQQALGQGPEFLTYFNYEAQPDKSGLPSDRFSAERPEGSISTLTIQRTEQRDSAMYRCASSYQGTGRETQYFGPGTRLLVL.

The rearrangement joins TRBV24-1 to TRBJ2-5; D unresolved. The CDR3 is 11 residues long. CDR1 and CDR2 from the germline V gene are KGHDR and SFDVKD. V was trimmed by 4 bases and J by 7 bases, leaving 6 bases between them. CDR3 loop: CATSETGTQYF. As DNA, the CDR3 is TGTGCCACCAGTGAAACGGGGACCCAGTACTTC.

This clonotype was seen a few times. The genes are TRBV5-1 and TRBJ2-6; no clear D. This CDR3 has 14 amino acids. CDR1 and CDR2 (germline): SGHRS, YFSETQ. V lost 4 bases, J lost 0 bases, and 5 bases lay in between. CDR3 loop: CASSDASGANVLTF. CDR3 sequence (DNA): TGCGCCAGCAGCGACGCCTCTGGGGCCAACGTCCTGACTTTC. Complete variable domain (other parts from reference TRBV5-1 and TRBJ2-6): KAGVTQTPRYLIKTRGQQVTLSCSPISGHRSVSWYQQTPGQGLQFLFEYFSETQRNKGNFPGRFSGRQFSNSRSEMNVSTLELGDSALYLCASSDASGANVLTFGAGSRLTVL.

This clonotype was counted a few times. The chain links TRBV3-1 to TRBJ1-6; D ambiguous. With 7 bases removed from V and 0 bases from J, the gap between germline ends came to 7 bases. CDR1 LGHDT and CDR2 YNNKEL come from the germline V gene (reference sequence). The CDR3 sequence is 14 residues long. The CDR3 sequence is CASTGRSYNSPLHF. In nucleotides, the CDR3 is TGTGCCAGCACTGGACGCTCCTATAATTCACCCCTCCACTTT.

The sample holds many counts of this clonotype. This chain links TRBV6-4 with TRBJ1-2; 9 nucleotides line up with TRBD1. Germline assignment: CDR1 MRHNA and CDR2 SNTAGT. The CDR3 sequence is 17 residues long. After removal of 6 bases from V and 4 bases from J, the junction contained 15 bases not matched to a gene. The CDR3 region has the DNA TGTGCCAGCAGGACCGGGACAGGGCTCCCCTCTGCCTATGGCTACACCTTC. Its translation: CASRTGTGLPSAYGYTF.

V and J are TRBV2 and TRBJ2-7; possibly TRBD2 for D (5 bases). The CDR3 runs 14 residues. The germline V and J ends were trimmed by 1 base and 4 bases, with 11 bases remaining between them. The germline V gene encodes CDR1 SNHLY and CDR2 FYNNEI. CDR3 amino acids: CASSEVGVGYEQYF. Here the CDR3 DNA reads TGTGCCAGCAGTGAAGTCGGGGTAGGATACGAGCAGTACTTC.

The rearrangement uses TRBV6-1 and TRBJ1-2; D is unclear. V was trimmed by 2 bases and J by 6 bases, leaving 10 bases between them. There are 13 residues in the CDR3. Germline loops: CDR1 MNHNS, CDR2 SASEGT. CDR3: CASSESSGNGYTF. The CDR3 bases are TGTGCCAGCAGTGAATCATCTGGAAATGGCTACACCTTC.

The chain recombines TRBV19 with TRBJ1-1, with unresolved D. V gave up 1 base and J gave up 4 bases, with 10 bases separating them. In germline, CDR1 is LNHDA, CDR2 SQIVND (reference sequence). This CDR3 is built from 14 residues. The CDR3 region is CASSIAGTRTEAFF. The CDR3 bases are TGTGCCAGTAGTATAGCCGGCACGCGCACTGAAGCTTTCTTT.

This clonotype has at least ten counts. The CDR3 coding sequence is TGTGCCAGCAGTGGACAGAATATGGCTAACTATGGCTACACCTTC. This encodes CASSGQNMANYGYTF. The chain has TRBV27 and TRBJ1-2; possible D gene TRBD1, 6 bases. The CDR3 has 15 amino acids. The V and J ends lost 5 bases and 0 bases respectively, with 13 bases between them. CDR1 and CDR2 (germline): MNHEY, SMNVEV (reference sequence).

The CDR3 spells CASSLVHGSYEQYF. CDR3 coding DNA: TGTGCCAGCAGTTTAGTCCACGGGAGCTACGAGCAGTACTTC. The genes are TRBV12-3 or TRBV12-4 and TRBJ2-7; a weak D match, TRBD2 (6 bases). Between the trimmed V and J ends, which lost 1 base and 3 bases, there was a span of 10 bases. CDR3 length: 14 residues.

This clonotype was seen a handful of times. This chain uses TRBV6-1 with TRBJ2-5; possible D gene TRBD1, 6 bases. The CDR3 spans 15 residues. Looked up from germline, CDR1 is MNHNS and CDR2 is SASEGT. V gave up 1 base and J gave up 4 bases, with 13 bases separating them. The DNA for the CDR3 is TGTGCCAGCAGTGAAGGACAGGTTTTCGGAGAGACCCAGTACTTC. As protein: CASSEGQVFGETQYF.

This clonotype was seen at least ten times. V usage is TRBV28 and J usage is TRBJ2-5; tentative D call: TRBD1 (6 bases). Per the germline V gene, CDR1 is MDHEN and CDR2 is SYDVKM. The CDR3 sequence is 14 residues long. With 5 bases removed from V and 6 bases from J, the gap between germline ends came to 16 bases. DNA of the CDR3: TGTGCCAGCAGTCCCAACAGGGAAGTAAAGACCCAGTACTTC. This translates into CASSPNREVKTQYF.

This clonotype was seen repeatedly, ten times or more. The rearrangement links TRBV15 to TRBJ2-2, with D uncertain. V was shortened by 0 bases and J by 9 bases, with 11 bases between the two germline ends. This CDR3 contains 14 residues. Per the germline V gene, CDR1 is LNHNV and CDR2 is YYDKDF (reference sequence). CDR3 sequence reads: CATSRDYNSRELFF. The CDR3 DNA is TGTGCCACCAGCAGAGATTATAACAGCCGGGAGCTGTTTTTT.

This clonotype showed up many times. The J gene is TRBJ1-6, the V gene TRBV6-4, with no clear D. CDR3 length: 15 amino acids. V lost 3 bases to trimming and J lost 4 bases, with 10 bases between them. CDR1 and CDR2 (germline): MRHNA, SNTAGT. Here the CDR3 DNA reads TGTGCCAGCAGTGATAGTGACGGTTATAATTCACCCCTCCACTTT. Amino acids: CASSDSDGYNSPLHF.

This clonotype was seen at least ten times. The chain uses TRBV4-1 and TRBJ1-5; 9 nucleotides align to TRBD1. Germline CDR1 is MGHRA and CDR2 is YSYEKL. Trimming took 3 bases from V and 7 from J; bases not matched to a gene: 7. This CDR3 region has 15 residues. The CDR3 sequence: CASSHPGQGGQPQHF. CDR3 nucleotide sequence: TGCGCCAGCAGCCATCCGGGACAGGGAGGCCAGCCCCAGCATTTT.

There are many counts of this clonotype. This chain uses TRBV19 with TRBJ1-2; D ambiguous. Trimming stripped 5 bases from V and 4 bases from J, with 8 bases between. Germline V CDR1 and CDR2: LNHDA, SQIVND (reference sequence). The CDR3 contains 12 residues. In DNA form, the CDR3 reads TGTGCCAGTAGTTACGGGTCCTATGGCTACACCTTC. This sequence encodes CASSYGSYGYTF. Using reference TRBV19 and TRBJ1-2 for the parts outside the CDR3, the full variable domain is DGGITQSPKYLFRKEGQNVTLSCEQNLNHDAMYWYRQDPGQGLRLIYYSQIVNDFQKGDIAEGYSVSREKKESFPLTVTSAQKNPTAFYLCASSYGSYGYTFGSGTRLTVV.

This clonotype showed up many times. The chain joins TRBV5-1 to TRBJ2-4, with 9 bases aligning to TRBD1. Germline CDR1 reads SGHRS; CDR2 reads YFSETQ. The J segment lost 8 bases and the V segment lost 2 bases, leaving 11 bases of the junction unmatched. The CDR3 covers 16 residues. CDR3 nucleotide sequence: TGCGCCAGCAGCTTACAGGGGGCAGGGGGAAAAGACATTCAGTACTTC. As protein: CASSLQGAGGKDIQYF.

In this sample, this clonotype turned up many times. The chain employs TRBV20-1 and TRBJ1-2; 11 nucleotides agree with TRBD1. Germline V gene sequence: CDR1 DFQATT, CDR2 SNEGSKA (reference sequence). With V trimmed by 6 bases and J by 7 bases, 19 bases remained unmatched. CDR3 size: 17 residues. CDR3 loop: CSALDGQGAFNLGGYTF. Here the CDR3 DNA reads TGCAGTGCCCTTGACGGACAGGGGGCGTTTAATCTGGGTGGCTACACCTTC.

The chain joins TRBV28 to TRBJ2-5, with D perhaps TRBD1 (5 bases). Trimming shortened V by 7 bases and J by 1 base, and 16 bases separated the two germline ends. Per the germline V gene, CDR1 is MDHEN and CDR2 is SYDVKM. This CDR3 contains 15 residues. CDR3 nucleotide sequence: TGTGCCAGCACCTTGGGGCGCGGAGCCCAAGAGACCCAGTACTTC. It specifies CASTLGRGAQETQYF.

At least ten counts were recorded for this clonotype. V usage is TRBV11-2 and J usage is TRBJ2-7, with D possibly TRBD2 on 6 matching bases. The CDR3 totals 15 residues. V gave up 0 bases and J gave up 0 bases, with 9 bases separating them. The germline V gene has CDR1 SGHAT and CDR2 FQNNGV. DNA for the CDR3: TGTGCCAGCAGCTTAGATAGCGGTAGCTCCTACGAGCAGTACTTC. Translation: CASSLDSGSSYEQYF. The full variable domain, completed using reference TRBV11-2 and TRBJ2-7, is EAGVAQSPRYKIIEKRQSVAFWCNPISGHATLYWYQQILGQGPKLLIQFQNNGVVDDSQLPKDRFSAERLKGVDSTLKIQPAKLEDSAVYLCASSLDSGSSYEQYFGPGTRLTVT.

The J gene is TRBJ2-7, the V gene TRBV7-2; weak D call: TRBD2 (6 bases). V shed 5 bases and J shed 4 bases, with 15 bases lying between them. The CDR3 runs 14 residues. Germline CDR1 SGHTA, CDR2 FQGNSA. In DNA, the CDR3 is TGTGCCAGCAGCCCAGAGCGACTAGGGTACGAGCAGTACTTC. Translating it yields CASSPERLGYEQYF.

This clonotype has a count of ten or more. The CDR3 reads CASSEVGGQNTEAFF. Written as DNA, the CDR3 is TGTGCCAGCAGTGAGGTAGGGGGCCAGAACACTGAAGCTTTCTTT. This chain links TRBV2 with TRBJ1-1, with TRBD1 matching 7 bases. The CDR3 extends over 15 amino acids. The J segment lost 1 base and the V segment lost 3 bases, leaving 5 bases of the junction unmatched. CDR1 is SNHLY and CDR2 is FYNNEI in the germline V gene.

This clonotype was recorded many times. CDR3 residues: CASSLKVQGNQYF. In DNA, the CDR3 is TGTGCCAGCAGTTTAAAGGTGCAGGGGAACCAGTACTTC. The chain has TRBV12-3 or TRBV12-4 and TRBJ2-5; possible D gene TRBD1, 6 bases. The germline V and J ends were trimmed by 2 bases and 10 bases, with 14 bases remaining between them. This CDR3 has 13 residues.